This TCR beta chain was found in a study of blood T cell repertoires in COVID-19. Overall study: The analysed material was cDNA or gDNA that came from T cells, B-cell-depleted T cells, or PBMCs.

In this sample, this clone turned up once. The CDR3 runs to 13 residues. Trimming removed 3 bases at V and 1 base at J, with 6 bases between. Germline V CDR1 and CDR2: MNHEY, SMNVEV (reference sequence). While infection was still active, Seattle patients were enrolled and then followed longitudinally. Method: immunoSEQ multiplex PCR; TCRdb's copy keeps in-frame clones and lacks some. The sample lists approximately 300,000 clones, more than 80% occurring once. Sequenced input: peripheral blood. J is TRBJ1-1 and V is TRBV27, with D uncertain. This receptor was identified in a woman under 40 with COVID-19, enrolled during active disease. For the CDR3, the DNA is TGTGCCAGCAGTTTGGGCCCGAACACTGAAGCTTTCTTT. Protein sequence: CASSLGPNTEAFF.